The rows below give T cell receptor beta chains drawn from one sample of a study of glioma-infiltrating T cells after dendritic cell vaccination. Assay: immunoSEQ multiplex PCR; the TCRdb copy retains only in-frame clones and omits some. This sample carries more than 45,000 clones, around 83% of them seen once, and the ten largest clones take about a sixth. Here the sequenced sample was blood, taken after dendritic cell vaccination. The source of these receptors is a human donor with glioblastoma. Both conserved end residues are trimmed from each CDR3. Expanded clones are given a class, and other clones once, few, many or no size at all.

V gene: TRBV27
clone size: NA
CDR3 protein: ASSPWTAMNTEAF

V gene: TRBV19
clone size: NA
CDR3 protein: ASSMSQIDSPLH

V gene: TRBV6-5
clone size: NA
CDR3 protein: ASSYSRVEYYTEAF

V gene: TRBV27
clone size: NA
CDR3 protein: ASSLSYRTGEQY

V gene: TRBV11-3
clone size: NA
CDR3 protein: ASGGSQETQY

V gene: TRBV15
clone size: NA
CDR3 protein: ATSRHRDRLNIQY

V gene: TRBV2
clone size: few
CDR3 protein: ASSETGDTQY

V gene: TRBV20-1
clone size: NA
CDR3 protein: SASSRGEQY

V gene: TRBV6-6
clone size: few
CDR3 protein: ASKQGSGNTIY

V gene: TRBV5-1
clone size: few
CDR3 protein: ASSLYAAGGTGELF

V gene: TRBV27
clone size: NA
CDR3 protein: ASSLRLAGGNTEAF

V gene: TRBV4-2
clone size: NA
CDR3 protein: ASSQVLADTDTQY

V gene: TRBV7-2
clone size: NA
CDR3 protein: ASSLVGGGGGDEQF

V gene: TRBV27
clone size: NA
CDR3 protein: ASSLQGFDEKLF

V gene: TRBV7-2
clone size: NA
CDR3 protein: ASSSGLGAGGGELF

V gene: TRBV7-6
clone size: NA
CDR3 protein: ASSLQDRASPLH

V gene: TRBV5-6
clone size: NA
CDR3 protein: ASSLLRDRESGTEAF

V gene: TRBV7-2
clone size: NA
CDR3 protein: ASSRGERAHYEQY

V gene: TRBV7-9
clone size: NA
CDR3 protein: ASSRYLGTESYEQY

V gene: TRBV7-9
clone size: NA
CDR3 protein: ASSSPGQGNEQF

V gene: TRBV7-2
clone size: NA
CDR3 protein: ASSPFSGGVGDTQY

V gene: TRBV2
clone size: NA
CDR3 protein: ASRVVSNQPQH

V gene: TRBV7-2
clone size: NA
CDR3 protein: ASSPTQARYEQY

V gene: TRBV10-3
clone size: NA
CDR3 protein: AISESTGRGVQETQY

V gene: TRBV7-2
clone size: NA
CDR3 protein: ASSLLGQGAGAF

V gene: TRBV5-1
clone size: NA
CDR3 protein: ASSLEQGGDIQY

V gene: TRBV5-1
clone size: NA
CDR3 protein: ASSLDSLNTEAF

V gene: TRBV6-5
clone size: few
CDR3 protein: ATRNLVRENSPLH

V gene: TRBV6-5
clone size: few
CDR3 protein: ASSPPLAGEGELF

V gene: TRBV19
clone size: NA
CDR3 protein: ASSIGRGDIYEQY

V gene: TRBV7-2
clone size: NA
CDR3 protein: ASSLSAGRDSSYEQY

V gene: TRBV5-1
clone size: NA
CDR3 protein: ASSYGQGDHYGYT

V gene: TRBV30
clone size: NA
CDR3 protein: AWTGDYYEQY

V gene: TRBV4-2
clone size: NA
CDR3 protein: ASSQDGTIRGGQETQY

V gene: TRBV7-8
clone size: NA
CDR3 protein: ASSLAIGTVRNGYT

V gene: TRBV2
clone size: NA
CDR3 protein: ASRQLVEAF

V gene: TRBV30
clone size: NA
CDR3 protein: AWSTKLDGNQPQH

V gene: TRBV7-2
clone size: NA
CDR3 protein: ASSLAISGGEETQY

V gene: TRBV6-6
clone size: NA
CDR3 protein: ASTGVNQPQH

V gene: TRBV5-1
clone size: NA
CDR3 protein: ASNRGRADTEAF

V gene: TRBV29-1
clone size: NA
CDR3 protein: SVGRQADTQY

V gene: TRBV5-1
clone size: NA
CDR3 protein: ASSLPSGGTDTQY

V gene: TRBV11-2
clone size: NA
CDR3 protein: ASSFSRVNEKLF

V gene: TRBV7-3
clone size: NA
CDR3 protein: ASSSDRDRETGELF

V gene: TRBV27
clone size: once
CDR3 protein: ASSLGGKLAYEQY